This TCR beta chain was sequenced during a study of cytomegalovirus exposure and HLA in healthy donors (dated by TCRdb to about 2017). In terms of the full investigation: According to an earlier analysis of several hundred of the donors, roughly 180 million T cells yielded some 110 million unique TCR beta sequences and 276 Gb of sequence data. Roughly 300 gigabases of sequencing data and around 80 million unique TCR sequences made up an early release that covered about 640 HLA-typed donors. Among the roughly 410 genotyped donors, 75% to 90% belonged to the genetic ancestry cluster associated with self-reported Caucasian donors. The study aimed to test whether cataloging public T cell receptors could reveal signatures of past pathogen exposure. The T cell repertoires of 700 or so subjects were profiled by immunosequencing and related to cytomegalovirus serostatus. A separate validation cohort of approximately 120 different subjects was used in addition to the roughly 700-subject first cohort. To predict cytomegalovirus infection status, the study combined high-throughput TCR immunosequencing, statistical association of individual TCRs with disease status, and machine learning. In a later analysis, previously published TCR beta repertoires from several hundred donors were re-analyzed and high-resolution HLA genotyping was added so that TCR occurrence patterns could be studied. Rather than drawing on any new phenotypic data, the later analysis identified candidate immune exposures from TCR beta sequences and the way those sequences occurred across donors. An earlier analysis of several hundred of the donors applied high-throughput TCR beta sequencing to assess whether each TCR beta V gene segment acted as functional or pseudogenic. Donor age, sex, ethnicity and CMV serostatus were compiled alongside the repertoire data. Genome-wide SNP genotypes for about 65% of the roughly 670 donors were used in a later genetic analysis, which treated that subset as a discovery cohort. All discovery cohort repertoires had been generated on a single sequencing platform. Class I and class II HLA loci were covered by the typing at four-digit resolution. Typing coverage varied by locus: 629-630 donors for A, B, C, DRB1 and DQB1; some 520 for DQA1; over 600 for DPA1; under 490 for DPB1. Several DR-DQ haplotypes were handled as single units for association and clustering because linkage in the cohort was strong. Among 398 genotyped donors of the cohort, an average of around 240,000 unique TCR beta nucleotide sequences were sequenced per donor, around 20% of them non-productive. Results and caveats for the whole study, not just this receptor: A cluster of highly shared sequence variants was judged likely to represent a technical artifact of the sequencing pipeline. Correlated functional status among segregating V segments might reflect linkage disequilibrium, but an unknown experimental factor could not be ruled out. A later analysis found that TCR association rates varied across HLA loci, with DRB1 alleles showing the most associated TCRs and HLA-C alleles the fewest. The classifier was reported to diagnose cytomegalovirus status with high specificity and sensitivity in both the original and validation cohorts. A later genetic analysis associated a missense DCLRE1C variant with V-gene and J-gene trimming of TCR beta chains, and an independent cohort replicated the association. In an earlier analysis of some 500 of the donors, most TCR beta V segments were observed in productive rearrangements about 87% or about 30% of the time, broadly matching IMGT annotations. Some IMGT-functional V segments, including TRBV6-2 and TRBV6-3, could not be distinguished by the 87-base-pair reads and were therefore excluded. According to a later analysis, most CMV-associated TCR beta chains appeared to be HLA-restricted, and the HLA associations seemed to be driven largely by CMV exposure. In vitro tests confirmed that a few of the cytomegalovirus-associated TCR beta chains recognize cytomegalovirus antigens. In a later genetic analysis, fewer N-insertions in productive TCRs were reported among donors in an Asian-associated ancestry cluster than the approximately 670-donor mean. For the cohort, immune exposure information was limited to CMV serostatus. HLA typing was unavailable for some donors at each locus, so association tests used only the typed subset. Sequencing depth was assumed to be roughly uniform across donors in the presence/absence analyses, though that assumption may not hold. The authors suggested that the approach could potentially be extended to other disease states and immunological phenotypes. Only TCR beta chains were sequenced in this cohort, and the absence of alpha or paired-chain data limited detectable features. In a later analysis, HLA-associated TCR beta chains were found to be more clonally expanded and to have lower generation probabilities than equally common non-associated chains. When HLA alleles, especially DR and DQ, strongly co-occurred, attributing TCR associations to individual alleles was difficult. At a false discovery rate of 0.05, a later analysis linked 15,000 to 20,000 TCR beta sequences to specific HLA alleles. Several of the top co-occurrence clusters appeared to be linked to parvovirus B19, influenza, CMV and Epstein-Barr virus, according to a later analysis. The study gave a list of 150 to 200 TCR beta chains associated with cytomegalovirus. A further reported finding was that TCR beta sequences accurately predicted the HLA-A and HLA-B alleles for most subjects in the first cohort. The earlier analysis of around 600 of the donors excluded 15 to 20 rarely observed V segments, including chromosome 9 orphons, because counts were too low. While some public TCRs were present in many individuals, most TCR sequences turned up only very rarely across donors.

Turning to this clone: The clone's antigen remains unknown. No much larger clone exists at a distance of one base, and base qualities are not known.

In total, roughly 670 healthy bone marrow donors made up the cohort. Cohort members were all nominally healthy when sampled, although unrecorded immune exposures were likely present. The donor was CMV seronegative and belonged to the group of 352 seronegative cohort members. Each donor provided a peripheral blood sample, and peripheral blood mononuclear cells were used for TCR beta sequencing. Genomic DNA was extracted from the blood cell samples with the Qiagen DNeasy Blood Extraction Kit. Taken from the germline V gene (reference sequence), the CDR1 and CDR2 loops are SGHKS and YYEKEE. The CDR3 contains 16 residues, cysteine and phenylalanine counted. The sequence is cut down to CDR3 DNA, 48 bases in frame from base 1. Ends trimmed: V by 4 bases, J by 1 base; bases unmatched to a gene: 7. Library prep was done by the immunoSEQ multiplex PCR assay. The multiplex PCR relied on a mix of 60 forward primers for TCR Vbeta segments and 13 reverse primers for TCR Jbeta segments. Amplification of the CDR3 region of rearranged TCR beta genes was performed with a multiplex PCR assay on genomic DNA. The Illumina HiSeq System was used to sequence the amplified TCR beta libraries as 87-base-pair reads. Regarding the original processing steps: A later analysis counted some 80 million unique TCR beta chains across the 670 or so repertoires, and some 11 million of these chains were shared by at least two donors. Raw reads were error-corrected and collapsed into unique sequences with a nearest-neighbor algorithm that merged closely related sequences to remove PCR and sequencing errors. Alignment of CDR3 sequences to IMGT reference sequences was used to assign V, D and J gene segments. For a sequence to be retained, at least a six-nucleotide match to both a V gene segment and a J gene segment was required. A rearrangement counted as productive if the CDR3 had no stop codons and remained in frame with V and J, and every other rearrangement counted as non-productive. Following IMGT convention, CDR3 was defined as the stretch from the second conserved V-encoded cysteine up to the conserved J-encoded phenylalanine. Sequences without an unambiguous match to a single V gene segment were excluded from the earlier analysis of 500 to 700 of the donors. In an earlier analysis of more than 500 of the donors, a V segment was called functional when productive rearrangements were above 56.7%, and segregating when the standard deviation between donors exceeded 5%. A statistical classification framework was built to diagnose cytomegalovirus status from the catalog of TCR beta chain sequences. In a later analysis, V and J genes were assigned by comparing TCR nucleotide sequences against IMGT/GENE-DB human TR gene sequences. Using the TCRdist pipeline, a later analysis assigned CDR3 sequences along with most-parsimonious VDJ recombination scenarios. A later analysis defined each TCR beta chain by its CDR3 amino acid sequence plus V-gene family, and excluded reads lacking a unique V-gene family. To address suspected cross-contamination and a sequencing artifact, a later analysis removed some 620 highly shared, low-generation-probability nucleotide sequences. In a later analysis, a clonal expansion index was calculated for each public chain from normalized within-repertoire ranks of inferred template counts. Generation probabilities in a later analysis came from a VDJ recombination model fitted to out-of-frame rearrangements, and those results were checked against IGoR. In a later analysis, hypergeometric tests were used to score TCR-TCR, TCR-HLA and TCR-CMV co-occurrence, with a repertoire-size bias correction applied to TCR pairs. To estimate false discovery rates, a later analysis permuted the HLA or CMV assignments 20 times. In a later analysis, co-occurring TCRs were grouped with DBSCAN, and TCRdist sequence similarity was added when clustering was performed within HLA-allele-positive subsets. Repertoires with fewer than 30,000 or more than 120,000 public chains were left out of co-occurrence clustering, as were roughly five repertoires with anomalous nucleotide sharing. Sourced from immuneACCESS, this table was stored by TCRdb with only in-frame sequences that have V and J called. A share of the clones is absent; for the studies checked, an unresolved V gene accounts for under half, and the remainder has no known explanation. The V and J calls and clone size are taken from that table; D and trimming were inferred from the DNA. The sample includes over 150,000 clones, with approximately 79% observed a single time. The ten largest clones take up around 1.9% of the sample.

This chain is built from TRBV5-5 and TRBJ2-5, with 10 middle bases fitting TRBD2. Sequencing was done on a sample of PBMCs. The TCR comes from a man between 40 and 49 years old in good health and CMV-seronegative. Read as DNA, the sequence is TGTGCCAGCAGCGCGACACTAGCGGGGCTCCAAGAGACCCAGTACTTC. This codes for CASSATLAGLQETQYF.